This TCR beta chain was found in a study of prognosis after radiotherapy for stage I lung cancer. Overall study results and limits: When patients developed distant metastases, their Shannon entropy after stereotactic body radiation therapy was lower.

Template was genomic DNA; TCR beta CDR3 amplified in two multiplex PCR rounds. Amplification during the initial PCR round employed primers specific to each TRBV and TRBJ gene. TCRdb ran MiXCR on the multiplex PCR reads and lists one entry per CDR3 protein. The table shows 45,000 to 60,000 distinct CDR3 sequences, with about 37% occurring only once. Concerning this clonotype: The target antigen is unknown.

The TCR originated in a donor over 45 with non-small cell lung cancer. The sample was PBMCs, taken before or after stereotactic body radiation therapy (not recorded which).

DNA of the CDR3: TGTGCCAGCAGTGATAGCGGGACTAGCACAGATACGCAGTATTTT. It is translated as CASSDSGTSTDTQYF. The chain is built from TRBV6-1 and TRBJ2-3; 8 bases align to TRBD2. Germline V gene sequence: CDR1 MNHNS, CDR2 SASEGT. The CDR3 runs 15 residues. Trimming removed 3 bases from V and 0 bases from J; junction bases left unmatched: 2.